Listed here are 21 T cell receptor beta chains from one sample, sequenced in a study of technical replicates of blood from several donors (dated by TCRdb to 2015 to 2018). Libraries were prepared through the immunoSEQ multiplex PCR assay. Drawn from immuneACCESS, this table holds only the in-frame rearrangements with V and J called that TCRdb kept. Clones are partly lost; checked studies trace under half to an unresolved V gene and leave the rest unexplained. The sample contains 75,000 to 85,000 clones, around 95% of them found a single time. 0.36% of the sample goes to the ten largest clones. The sample comprised T cells isolated from PBMCs. These receptors came from a human donor in good health.

The rearrangement uses TRBV4-1 and TRBJ1-2; TRBD1 is a possible D gene (6 bases). Trimming took 5 bases from V and 4 from J, leaving 11 bases between them. Looked up from germline, CDR1 is MGHRA and CDR2 is YSYEKL. The CDR3 is 13 residues long. The CDR3 sequence is CASSEGEVYGYTF. The CDR3 DNA reads as TGCGCCAGCAGCGAGGGGGAAGTCTATGGCTACACCTTC.

The V and J genes are TRBV10-1 and TRBJ2-7; 8 nucleotides match TRBD2. The J segment lost 4 bases and the V segment lost 11 bases, leaving 13 bases of the junction unmatched. The germline V gene has CDR1 WNHNN and CDR2 SYGVQD (reference sequence). The CDR3 contains 14 residues. CDR3 sequence: CARTQVRGRYEQYF. The CDR3 DNA is TGCGCCCGAACCCAGGTGCGCGGGAGGTACGAGCAGTACTTC.

The rearrangement links TRBV6-5 to TRBJ2-3, with D perhaps matching TRBD2 (6 bases). Germline CDR1 and CDR2: MNHEY and SVGAGI. This CDR3 is built from 15 residues. V shed 4 bases and J shed 0 bases, with 11 bases lying between them. The CDR3 loop reads CASSFLAESTDTQYF. CDR3 nucleotides: TGTGCCAGCAGTTTTTTAGCGGAAAGCACAGATACGCAGTATTTT.

CDR3 DNA sequence: TGCAGCGCTGGAGGGACAGGGAAAAATAGGGAAAAACTGTTTTTT. This encodes CSAGGTGKNREKLFF. The J gene is TRBJ1-4, the V gene TRBV29-1, with 9 bases lining up with TRBD1. This CDR3 region has 15 residues. Germline V gene lookup returns CDR1 SQVTM and CDR2 ANQGSEA. The V and J ends lost 7 bases and 8 bases, in that order; junction bases with no gene match: 14.

This clone was counted a single time. CDR3 loop: CASSQRQGPMNTEAFF. The CDR3 bases are TGCGCCAGCAGCCAAAGGCAGGGGCCTATGAACACTGAAGCTTTCTTT. The chain employs TRBV4-1 and TRBJ1-1; TRBD1 is a possible D gene (6 bases). This CDR3 contains 16 residues. Deletions cut 2 bases from V and 0 bases from J, with 13 bases between. Per the germline V gene, CDR1 is MGHRA and CDR2 is YSYEKL.

The chain joins TRBV6-5 to TRBJ1-3; possibly TRBD1 for D (5 bases). The CDR3 is 14 amino acids. CDR1 is MNHEY and CDR2 is SVGAGI in the germline V gene. V lost 6 bases to trimming and J lost 2 bases, with 11 bases between them. DNA of the CDR3: TGTGCCAGCAGCCCAGGGATACCTGGAAACACCATATATTTT. It codes for CASSPGIPGNTIYF.

The chain combines TRBV10-3 with TRBJ2-7; TRBD2 matches 10 bases. The V gene's germline CDR1 is ENHRY and CDR2 SYGVKD. Trimming removed 5 bases from V and 5 bases from J; junction bases left unmatched: 6. This CDR3 is built from 14 residues. CDR3 sequence reads: CAISSSGSDHEQYF. The CDR3 DNA is TGTGCCATCAGTTCTAGCGGGAGTGATCACGAGCAGTACTTC.

In DNA form, the CDR3 reads TGTGCCAGCAGCCCGGGACAGCAGTCCTACGAGCAGTACTTC. Translated: CASSPGQQSYEQYF. The chain has TRBV11-2 and TRBJ2-7, with 7 bases that match TRBD1. V shed 5 bases and J 1 base; nucleotides not matched to a gene: 5. The germline CDR1 and CDR2 sequences are SGHAT and FQNNGV. The CDR3 has 14 amino acids.

This clone has a single count. The chain employs TRBV7-2 and TRBJ2-2, with 9 bases identical to TRBD2. After removal of 5 bases from V and 3 bases from J, the junction contained 4 bases not matched to a gene. Per the germline V gene, CDR1 is SGHTA and CDR2 is FQGNSA. The CDR3 has 15 amino acids. CDR3 loop: CASSQREVHTGELFF. CDR3 coding DNA: TGTGCCAGCAGCCAGCGGGAGGTTCACACCGGGGAGCTGTTTTTT.

This chain connects TRBV7-2 to TRBJ2-2; D unclear. Germline V gives CDR1 SGHTA, CDR2 FQGNSA. The CDR3 runs 15 residues. V lost 1 base and J 1 base, leaving 7 bases between the germline ends. The CDR3 sequence is CASSLVVQNTGELFF. The CDR3 nucleotides read TGTGCCAGCAGCTTAGTAGTCCAGAACACCGGGGAGCTGTTTTTT.

V is TRBV11-2 and J is TRBJ2-5; weak D call: TRBD2 (5 bases). Between the trimmed V and J ends, which lost 2 bases and 2 bases, there was a span of 15 bases. The CDR3 length is 16 residues. CDR1 and CDR2 from the germline V gene are SGHAT and FQNNGV. The chain's CDR3 is CASSLYPPSGQETQYF. DNA for the CDR3: TGTGCCAGCAGCTTATACCCCCCCAGCGGACAAGAGACCCAGTACTTC.

This chain links TRBV19 with TRBJ1-1; TRBD1 aligns across 7 bases. The CDR3 runs to 17 residues. CDR1 is LNHDA and CDR2 is SQIVND in the germline V gene (reference sequence). V dropped 3 bases and J dropped 4; count of bases not matched to a gene: 14. CDR3 residues: CASSITPTKGTATEAFF. In nucleotides, the CDR3 is TGTGCCAGTAGTATTACTCCGACTAAAGGGACAGCCACTGAAGCTTTCTTT.

The rearrangement joins TRBV25-1 to TRBJ1-1, with D perhaps TRBD1 (6 bases). Per the germline V gene, CDR1 is MGHDK and CDR2 is SYGVNS. This CDR3 region has 16 residues. Trimming cost V 0 bases and J 3 bases, with 14 bases left between them. The CDR3 reads CASSEYSWGRDTEAFF. CDR3 DNA: TGTGCCAGCAGTGAATATTCCTGGGGGCGAGACACTGAAGCTTTCTTT.

This clone was detected only once. V is TRBV4-3 and J is TRBJ2-2; D call uncertain. Germline loops: CDR1 LGHNA, CDR2 YSLEER. The CDR3 length is 14 residues. V shed 2 bases and J shed 1 base, with 5 bases lying between them. CDR3 in DNA: TGCGCCAGCAGCCAAAGACTGAACACCGGGGAGCTGTTTTTT. Translated: CASSQRLNTGELFF.

The chain combines TRBV10-3 with TRBJ1-1; no firm D call. Germline lookup yields CDR1 ENHRY and CDR2 SYGVKD. V was trimmed by 6 bases and J by 5 bases, leaving 10 bases between them. The CDR3 spans 12 residues. The CDR3 coding sequence is TGTGCCATCAGGCCCGACTCTACTGAAGCTTTCTTT. Its translation is CAIRPDSTEAFF.

The sample holds a few counts of this clone. V usage is TRBV7-6 and J usage is TRBJ1-1, with D possibly matching TRBD1 (5 bases). The germline gives CDR1 SGHVS, CDR2 FNYEAQ. CDR3 length: 13 residues. Trimming took off 2 bases at V and 5 bases at J, with 9 bases between the two ends. CDR3 loop: CASSLNSGTEAFF. CDR3 coding DNA: TGTGCCAGCAGCTTAAATTCAGGGACTGAAGCTTTCTTT.

This rearrangement joins TRBV27 to TRBJ2-7; 7 bases fit TRBD1. V shed 5 bases and J 2 bases; nucleotides not matched to a gene: 15. This CDR3 is 17 amino acids long. Germline lookup yields CDR1 MNHEY and CDR2 SMNVEV (reference sequence). CDR3 DNA sequence: TGTGCCAGCAGTCGCCTTCTCGACAGGGCTCGTACCTACGAGCAGTACTTC. It specifies CASSRLLDRARTYEQYF.

This chain uses TRBV10-3 with TRBJ2-5; 8 bases are shared with TRBD2. J lost 5 bases, V lost 4 bases, and 12 bases had no gene match. The CDR3 is 16 residues long. The germline V gene encodes CDR1 ENHRY and CDR2 SYGVKD. Here the CDR3 reads CAISGTSSPHLETQYF. The CDR3 region has the DNA TGTGCCATCAGTGGGACTAGCAGCCCTCATTTGGAGACCCAGTACTTC.

This clone was recorded only once. The chain joins TRBV7-9 to TRBJ2-7, with 7 bases matching TRBD1. The CDR3 runs 12 residues. CDR1 is SEHNR and CDR2 is FQNEAQ in the germline V gene (reference sequence). Trimming at V came to 5 bases and at J to 5 bases, leaving 3 bases not matched to a gene. CDR3 nucleotides: TGTGCCAGCAGCGCGGACAGGCACGAGCAGTACTTC. Its translation: CASSADRHEQYF.

The gene calls are TRBV29-1 and TRBJ2-1, with D tentatively TRBD1 (5 bases). The V end lost 6 bases, the J end lost 5 bases, and 20 bases lay between the germline ends. CDR1 and CDR2 from the germline V gene are SQVTM and ANQGSEA. This CDR3 has 15 residues. The CDR3, as DNA: TGCAGCGTCGTCGTTTCAGGGAAATTAAACAATGAGCAGTTCTTC. Amino acid sequence: CSVVVSGKLNNEQFF.

The rearrangement uses TRBV11-2 and TRBJ2-1, with 10 bases fitting TRBD2. The CDR3 is made up of 15 amino acids. The germline V gene has CDR1 SGHAT and CDR2 FQNNGV. V shed 0 bases and J 10 bases; nucleotides not matched to a gene: 6. The DNA for the CDR3 is TGTGCCAGCAGCTTAGATCTAGCGGGAGCCTGGGAGCAGTTCTTC. Amino acids: CASSLDLAGAWEQFF.